This T cell receptor (beta chain) was sequenced for a study of blood T cell repertoires in COVID-19. Study background: The United States, Italy and Spain supplied acute and convalescent COVID-19 samples.

The CDR3 is 16 residues long. The V gene's germline CDR1 is SGDLS and CDR2 YYNGEE. V trimming: 3 bases; J trimming: 0 bases; junction bases outside the gene matches: 7. The count of this clone is one. Only in-frame clones appear in the TCRdb table, and some are missing; sequencing was by immunoSEQ multiplex PCR. The sample contains approximately 230,000 clones, 85% to 90% of which appear only once. This receptor was obtained from a man aged 40-49 years who had recovered from COVID-19. V and J are TRBV9 and TRBJ1-2; 8 nucleotides align to TRBD1. The sample comprised PBMCs or T cells enriched from blood (not recorded which). CDR3 in DNA: TGTGCCAGCAGCGCACCGAGGACAGGGCCTAACTATGGCTACACCTTC. Amino acids: CASSAPRTGPNYGYTF. Full variable domain (missing parts from reference TRBV9 and TRBJ1-2): DSGVTQTPKHLITATGQRVTLRCSPRSGDLSVYWYQQSLDQGLQFLIQYYNGEERAKGNILERFSAQQFPDLHSELNLSSLELGDSALYFCASSAPRTGPNYGYTFGSGTRLTVV.